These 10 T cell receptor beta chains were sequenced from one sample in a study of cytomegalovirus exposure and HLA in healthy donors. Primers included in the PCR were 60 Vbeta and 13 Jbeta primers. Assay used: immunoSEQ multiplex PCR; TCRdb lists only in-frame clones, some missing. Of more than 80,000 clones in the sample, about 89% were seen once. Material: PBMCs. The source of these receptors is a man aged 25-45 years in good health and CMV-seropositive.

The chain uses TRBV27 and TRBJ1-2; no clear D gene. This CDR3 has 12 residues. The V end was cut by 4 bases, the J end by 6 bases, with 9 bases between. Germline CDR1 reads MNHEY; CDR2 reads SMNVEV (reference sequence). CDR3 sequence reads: CASSSIGDGYTF. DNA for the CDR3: TGTGCCAGCAGTTCCATCGGGGATGGCTACACCTTC.

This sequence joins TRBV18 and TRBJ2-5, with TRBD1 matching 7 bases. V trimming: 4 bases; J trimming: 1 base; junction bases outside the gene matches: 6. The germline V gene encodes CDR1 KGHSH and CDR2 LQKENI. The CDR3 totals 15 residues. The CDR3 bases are TGTGCCAGCTCACTCTACAGGGGTAGCCAAGAGACCCAGTACTTC. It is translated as CASSLYRGSQETQYF.

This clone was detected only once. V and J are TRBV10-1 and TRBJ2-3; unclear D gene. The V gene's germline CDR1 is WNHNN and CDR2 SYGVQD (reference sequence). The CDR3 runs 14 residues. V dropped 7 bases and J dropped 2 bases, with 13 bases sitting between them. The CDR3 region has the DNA TGCGCCAGCACCCCAAGTGCGTCCACAGATACGCAGTATTTT. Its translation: CASTPSASTDTQYF.

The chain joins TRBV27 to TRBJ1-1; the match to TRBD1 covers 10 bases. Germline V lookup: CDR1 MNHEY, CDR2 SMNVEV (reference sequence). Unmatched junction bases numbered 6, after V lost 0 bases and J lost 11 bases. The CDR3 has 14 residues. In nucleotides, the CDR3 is TGTGCCAGCAGTTTATCCGGTGGGACAGGGGTGGCTTTCTTT. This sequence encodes CASSLSGGTGVAFF.

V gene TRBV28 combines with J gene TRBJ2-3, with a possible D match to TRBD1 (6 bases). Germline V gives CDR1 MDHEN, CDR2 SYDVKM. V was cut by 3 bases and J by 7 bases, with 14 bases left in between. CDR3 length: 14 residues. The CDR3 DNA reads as TGTGCCAGCAGTTTTCTCAGGGGATTACATACGCAGTATTTT. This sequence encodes CASSFLRGLHTQYF.

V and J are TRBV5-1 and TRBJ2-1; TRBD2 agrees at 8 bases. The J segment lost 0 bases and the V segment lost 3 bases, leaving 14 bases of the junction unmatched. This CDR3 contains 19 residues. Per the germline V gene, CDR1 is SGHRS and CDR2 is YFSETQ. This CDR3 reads CASSSTPGGKAFSYNEQFF. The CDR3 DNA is TGCGCCAGCAGCTCAACCCCGGGGGGGAAAGCTTTCTCCTACAATGAGCAGTTCTTC.

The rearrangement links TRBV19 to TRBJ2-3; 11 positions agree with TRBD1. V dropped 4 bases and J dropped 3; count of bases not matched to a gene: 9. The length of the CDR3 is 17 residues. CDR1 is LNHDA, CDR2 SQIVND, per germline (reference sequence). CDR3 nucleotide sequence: TGTGCCAGTAGTACCTACCCTGGGACAGGGGGGACAGATACGCAGTATTTT. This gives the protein CASSTYPGTGGTDTQYF.

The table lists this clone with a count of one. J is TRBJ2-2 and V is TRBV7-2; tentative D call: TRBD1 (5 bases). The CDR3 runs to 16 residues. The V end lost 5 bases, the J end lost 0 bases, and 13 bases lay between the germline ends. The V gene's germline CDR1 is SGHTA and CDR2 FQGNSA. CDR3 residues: CASSADSDANTGELFF. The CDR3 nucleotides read TGTGCCAGCAGCGCAGACAGTGACGCGAACACCGGGGAGCTGTTTTTT.

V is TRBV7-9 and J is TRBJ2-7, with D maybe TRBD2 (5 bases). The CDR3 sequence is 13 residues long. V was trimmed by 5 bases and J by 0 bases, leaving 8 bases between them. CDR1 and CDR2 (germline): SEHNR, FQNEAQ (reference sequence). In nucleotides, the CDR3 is TGTGCCAGCAGCAGGACTCCCTCCTACGAGCAGTACTTC. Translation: CASSRTPSYEQYF.

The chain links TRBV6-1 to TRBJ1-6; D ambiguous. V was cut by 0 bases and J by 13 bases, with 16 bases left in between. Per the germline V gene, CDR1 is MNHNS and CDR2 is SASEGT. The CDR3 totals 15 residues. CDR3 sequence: CASSEAEAQWQPLHF. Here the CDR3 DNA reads TGTGCCAGCAGTGAAGCAGAGGCCCAGTGGCAGCCCCTCCACTTT.